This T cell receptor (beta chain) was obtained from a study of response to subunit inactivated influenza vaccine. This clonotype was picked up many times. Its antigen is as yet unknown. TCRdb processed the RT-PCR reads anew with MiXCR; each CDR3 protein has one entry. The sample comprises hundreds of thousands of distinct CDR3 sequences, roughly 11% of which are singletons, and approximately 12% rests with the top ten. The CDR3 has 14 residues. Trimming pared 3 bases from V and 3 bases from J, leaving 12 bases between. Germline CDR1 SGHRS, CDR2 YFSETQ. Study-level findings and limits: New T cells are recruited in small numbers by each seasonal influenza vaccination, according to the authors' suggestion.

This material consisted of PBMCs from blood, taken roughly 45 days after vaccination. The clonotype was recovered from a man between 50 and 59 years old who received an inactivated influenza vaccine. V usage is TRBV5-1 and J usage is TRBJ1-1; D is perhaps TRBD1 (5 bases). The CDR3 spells CASSSGTGDTEAFF. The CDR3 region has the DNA TGCGCCAGCAGCTCGGGCACAGGAGACACTGAAGCTTTCTTT. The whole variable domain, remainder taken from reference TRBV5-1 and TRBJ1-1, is KAGVTQTPRYLIKTRGQQVTLSCSPISGHRSVSWYQQTPGQGLQFLFEYFSETQRNKGNFPGRFSGRQFSNSRSEMNVSTLELGDSALYLCASSSGTGDTEAFFGQGTRLTVV.